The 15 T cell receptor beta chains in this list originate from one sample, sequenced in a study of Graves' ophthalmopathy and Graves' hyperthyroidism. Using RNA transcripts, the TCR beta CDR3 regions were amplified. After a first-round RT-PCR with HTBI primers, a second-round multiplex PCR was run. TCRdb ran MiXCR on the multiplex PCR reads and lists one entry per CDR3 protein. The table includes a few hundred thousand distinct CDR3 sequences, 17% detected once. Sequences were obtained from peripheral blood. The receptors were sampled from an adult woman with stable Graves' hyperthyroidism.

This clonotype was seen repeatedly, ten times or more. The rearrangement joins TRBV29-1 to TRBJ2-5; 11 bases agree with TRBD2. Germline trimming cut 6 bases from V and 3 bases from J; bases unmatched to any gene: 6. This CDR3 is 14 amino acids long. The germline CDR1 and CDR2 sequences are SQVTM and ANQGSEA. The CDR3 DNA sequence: TGCAGCGTAGTTACGGGACTAGCGGAAGAGACCCAGTACTTC. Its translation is CSVVTGLAEETQYF.

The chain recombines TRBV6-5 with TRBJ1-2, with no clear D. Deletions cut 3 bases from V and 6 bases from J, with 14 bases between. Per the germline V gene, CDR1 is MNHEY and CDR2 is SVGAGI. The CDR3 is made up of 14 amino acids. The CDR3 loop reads CASSYNPVSDGYTF. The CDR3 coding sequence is TGTGCCAGCAGTTATAACCCAGTGTCTGATGGCTACACCTTC.

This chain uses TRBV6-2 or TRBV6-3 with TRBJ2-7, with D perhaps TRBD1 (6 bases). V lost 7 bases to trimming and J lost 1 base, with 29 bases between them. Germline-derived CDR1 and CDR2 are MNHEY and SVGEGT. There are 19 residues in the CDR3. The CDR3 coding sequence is TGTGCCAGCACCTCATCGGGGTTGGGGGCGGTTTCTCTATCCTACGAGCAGTACTTC. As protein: CASTSSGLGAVSLSYEQYF.

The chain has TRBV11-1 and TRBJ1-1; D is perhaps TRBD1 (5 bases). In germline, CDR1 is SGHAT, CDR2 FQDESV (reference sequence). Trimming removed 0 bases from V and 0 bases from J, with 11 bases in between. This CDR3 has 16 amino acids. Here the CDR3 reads CASSLALGGLNTEAFF. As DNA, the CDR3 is TGTGCCAGCAGCTTAGCGCTGGGGGGTTTGAACACTGAAGCTTTCTTT.

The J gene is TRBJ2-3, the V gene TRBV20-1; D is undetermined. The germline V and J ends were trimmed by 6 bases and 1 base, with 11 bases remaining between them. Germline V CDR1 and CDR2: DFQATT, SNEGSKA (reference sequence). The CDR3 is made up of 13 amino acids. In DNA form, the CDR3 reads TGCAGTGCAGCCCCACAGCGCACAGATACGCAGTATTTT. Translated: CSAAPQRTDTQYF.

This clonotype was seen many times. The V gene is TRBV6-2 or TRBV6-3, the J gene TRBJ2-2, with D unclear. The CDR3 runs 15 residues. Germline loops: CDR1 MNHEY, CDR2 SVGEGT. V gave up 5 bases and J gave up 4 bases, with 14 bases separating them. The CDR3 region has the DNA TGTGCCAGCAGTACAACCCACAGATCCACCGGGGAGCTGTTTTTT. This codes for CASSTTHRSTGELFF.

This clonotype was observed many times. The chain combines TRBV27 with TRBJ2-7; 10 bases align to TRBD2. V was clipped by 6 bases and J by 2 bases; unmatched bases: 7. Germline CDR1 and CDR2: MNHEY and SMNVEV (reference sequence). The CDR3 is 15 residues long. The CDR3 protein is CASSRLAGAPYEQYF. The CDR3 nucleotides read TGTGCCAGCAGCAGACTAGCGGGTGCCCCCTACGAGCAGTACTTC.

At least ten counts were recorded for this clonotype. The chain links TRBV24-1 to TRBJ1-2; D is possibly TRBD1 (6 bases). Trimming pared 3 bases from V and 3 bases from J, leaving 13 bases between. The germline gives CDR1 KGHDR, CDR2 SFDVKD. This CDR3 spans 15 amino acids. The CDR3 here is CATSDPGGRDYGYTF. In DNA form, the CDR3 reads TGTGCCACCAGTGATCCCGGGGGGCGCGACTATGGCTACACCTTC.

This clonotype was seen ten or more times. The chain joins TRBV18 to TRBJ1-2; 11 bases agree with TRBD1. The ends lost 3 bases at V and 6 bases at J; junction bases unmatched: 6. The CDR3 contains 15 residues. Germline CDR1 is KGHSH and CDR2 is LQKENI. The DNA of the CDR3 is TGTGCCAGCTCACCCGGACAGGGGGCGAAGGATGGCTACACCTTC. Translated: CASSPGQGAKDGYTF.

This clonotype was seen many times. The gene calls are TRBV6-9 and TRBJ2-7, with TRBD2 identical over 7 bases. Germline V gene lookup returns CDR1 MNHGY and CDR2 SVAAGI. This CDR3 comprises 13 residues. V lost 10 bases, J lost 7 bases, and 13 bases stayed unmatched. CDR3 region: CATKLASHVEQYF. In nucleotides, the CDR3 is TGTGCCACCAAACTAGCGTCCCACGTGGAGCAGTACTTC.

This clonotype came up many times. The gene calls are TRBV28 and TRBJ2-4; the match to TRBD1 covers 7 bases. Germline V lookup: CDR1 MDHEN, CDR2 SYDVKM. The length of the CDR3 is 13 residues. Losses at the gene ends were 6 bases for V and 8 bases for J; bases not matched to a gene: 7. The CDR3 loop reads CASSRSDRDIQYF. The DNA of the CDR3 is TGTGCCAGCAGCCGGTCCGACAGGGACATTCAGTACTTC.

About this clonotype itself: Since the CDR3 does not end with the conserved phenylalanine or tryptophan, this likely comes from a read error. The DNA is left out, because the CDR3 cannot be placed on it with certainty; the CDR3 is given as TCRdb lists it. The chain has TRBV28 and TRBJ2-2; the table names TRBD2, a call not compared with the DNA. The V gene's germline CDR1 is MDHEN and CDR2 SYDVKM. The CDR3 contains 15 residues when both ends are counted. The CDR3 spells CASSFPDRGLRELLV.

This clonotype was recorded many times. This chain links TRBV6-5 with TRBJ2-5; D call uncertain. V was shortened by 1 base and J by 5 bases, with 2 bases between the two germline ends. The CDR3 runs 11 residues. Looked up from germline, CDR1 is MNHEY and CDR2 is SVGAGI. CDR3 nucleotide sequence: TGTGCCAGCAGTTACTTTGAGACCCAGTACTTC. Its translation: CASSYFETQYF.

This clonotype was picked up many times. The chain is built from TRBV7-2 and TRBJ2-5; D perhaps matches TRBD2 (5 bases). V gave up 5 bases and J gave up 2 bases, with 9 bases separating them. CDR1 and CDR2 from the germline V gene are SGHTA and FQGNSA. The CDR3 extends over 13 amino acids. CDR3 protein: CASSPQRQETQYF. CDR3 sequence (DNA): TGTGCCAGCAGCCCGCAGCGGCAAGAGACCCAGTACTTC.

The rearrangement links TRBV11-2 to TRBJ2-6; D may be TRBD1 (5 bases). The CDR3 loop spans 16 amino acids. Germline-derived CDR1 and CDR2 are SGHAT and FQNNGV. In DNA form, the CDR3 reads TGTGTCGGCAGCTTAAGCAGGGTTTCTGGGGCCAACGTCCTGACTTTC. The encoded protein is CVGSLSRVSGANVLTF.